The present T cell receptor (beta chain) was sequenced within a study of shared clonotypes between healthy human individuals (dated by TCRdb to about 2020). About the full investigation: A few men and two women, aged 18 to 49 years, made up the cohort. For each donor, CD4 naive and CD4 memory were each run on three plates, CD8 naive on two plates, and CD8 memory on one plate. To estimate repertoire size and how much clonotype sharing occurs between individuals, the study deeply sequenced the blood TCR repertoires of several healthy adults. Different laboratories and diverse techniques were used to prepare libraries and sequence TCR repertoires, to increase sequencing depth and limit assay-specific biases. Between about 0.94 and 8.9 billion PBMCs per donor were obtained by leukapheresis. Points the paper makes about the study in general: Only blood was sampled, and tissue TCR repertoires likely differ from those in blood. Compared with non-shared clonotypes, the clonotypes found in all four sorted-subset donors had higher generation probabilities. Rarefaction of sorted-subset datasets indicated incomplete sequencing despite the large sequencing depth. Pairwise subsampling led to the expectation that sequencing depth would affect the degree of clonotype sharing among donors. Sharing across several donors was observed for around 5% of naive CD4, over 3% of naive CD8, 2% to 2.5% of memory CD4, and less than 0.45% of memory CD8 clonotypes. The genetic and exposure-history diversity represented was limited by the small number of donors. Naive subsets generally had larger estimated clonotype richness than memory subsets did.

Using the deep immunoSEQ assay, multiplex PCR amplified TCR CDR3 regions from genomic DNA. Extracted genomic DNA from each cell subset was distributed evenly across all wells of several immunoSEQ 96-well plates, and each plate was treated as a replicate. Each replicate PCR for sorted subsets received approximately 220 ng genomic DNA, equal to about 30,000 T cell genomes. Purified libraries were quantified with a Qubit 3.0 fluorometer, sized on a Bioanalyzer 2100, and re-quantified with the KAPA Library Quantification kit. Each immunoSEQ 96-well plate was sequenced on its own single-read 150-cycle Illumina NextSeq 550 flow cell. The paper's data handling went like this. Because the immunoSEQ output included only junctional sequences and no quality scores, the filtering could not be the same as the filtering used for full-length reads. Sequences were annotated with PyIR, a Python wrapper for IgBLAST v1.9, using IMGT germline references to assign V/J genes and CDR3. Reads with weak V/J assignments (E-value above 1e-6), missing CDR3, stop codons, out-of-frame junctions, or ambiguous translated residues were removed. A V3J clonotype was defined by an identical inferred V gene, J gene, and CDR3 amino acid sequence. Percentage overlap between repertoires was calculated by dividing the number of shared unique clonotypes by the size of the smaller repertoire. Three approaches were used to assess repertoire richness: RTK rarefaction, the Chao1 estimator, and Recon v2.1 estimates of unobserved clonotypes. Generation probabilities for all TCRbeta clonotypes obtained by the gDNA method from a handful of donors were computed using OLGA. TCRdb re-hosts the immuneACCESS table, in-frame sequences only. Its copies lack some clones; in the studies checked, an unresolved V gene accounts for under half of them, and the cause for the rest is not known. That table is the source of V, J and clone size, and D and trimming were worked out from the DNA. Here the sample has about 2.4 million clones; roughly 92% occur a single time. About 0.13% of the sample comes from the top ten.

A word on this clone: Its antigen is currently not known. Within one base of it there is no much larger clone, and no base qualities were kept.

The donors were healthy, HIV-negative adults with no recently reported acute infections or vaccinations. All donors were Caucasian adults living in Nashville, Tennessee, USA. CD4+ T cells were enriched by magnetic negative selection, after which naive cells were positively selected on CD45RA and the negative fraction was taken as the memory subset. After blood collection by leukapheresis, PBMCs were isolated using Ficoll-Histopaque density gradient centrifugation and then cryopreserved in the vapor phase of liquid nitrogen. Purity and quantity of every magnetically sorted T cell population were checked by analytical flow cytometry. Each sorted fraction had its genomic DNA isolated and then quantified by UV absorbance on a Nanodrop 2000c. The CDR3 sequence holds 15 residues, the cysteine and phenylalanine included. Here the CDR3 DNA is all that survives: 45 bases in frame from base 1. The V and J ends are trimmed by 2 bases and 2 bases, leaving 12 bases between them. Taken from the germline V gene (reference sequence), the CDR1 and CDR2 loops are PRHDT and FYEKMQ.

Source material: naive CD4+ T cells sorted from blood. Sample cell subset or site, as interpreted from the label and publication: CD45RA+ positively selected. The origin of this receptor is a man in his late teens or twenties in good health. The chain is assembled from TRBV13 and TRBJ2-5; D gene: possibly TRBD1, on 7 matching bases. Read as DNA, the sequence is TGTGCCAGCAGCTTAAGGAGGGGGCAGCAAGAGACCCAGTACTTC. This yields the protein CASSLRRGQQETQYF.